What follows are 11 T cell receptor beta chains derived from one specimen sequenced in a study of shared clonotypes between healthy human individuals. The data were produced by immunoSEQ multiplex PCR, yet TCRdb's version contains in-frame clones alone and is incomplete. The data hold about 1.1 million clones, with 70% to 80% observed a single time. The source material was memory CD4+ T cells from PBMCs. As to subset: CD45RA-negative fraction. All receptors derive from a man younger than 35 in good health. Some clones in this sample may be carry-over from other donors' samples.

The rearrangement uses TRBV18 and TRBJ1-4, with 7 bases that match TRBD1. CDR3 length: 16 residues. Germline V gene data show CDR1 as KGHSH and CDR2 as LQKENI. Losses at the gene ends were 2 bases for V and 5 bases for J; bases not matched to a gene: 8. In nucleotides, the CDR3 is TGTGCCAGCTCACCATTCTCGGGACAGAGGAATGAAAAACTGTTTTTT. This gives the protein CASSPFSGQRNEKLFF.

This rearrangement joins TRBV6-1 to TRBJ1-4, with D uncertain. Looked up from germline, CDR1 is MNHNS and CDR2 is SASEGT. V was pared by 4 bases and J by 5 bases, with 11 bases between. This CDR3 spans 14 amino acids. In nucleotides, the CDR3 is TGTGCCAGCAGTGGTTCCAGCCTAAATGAAAAACTGTTTTTT. It translates to CASSGSSLNEKLFF.

The chain links TRBV18 to TRBJ2-5, with unresolved D. With 4 bases removed from V and 1 base from J, the gap between germline ends came to 7 bases. The CDR3 runs 13 residues. From germline, CDR1 is KGHSH and CDR2 LQKENI. CDR3: CASSLIIQETQYF. CDR3 sequence (DNA): TGTGCCAGCTCACTTATTATCCAAGAGACCCAGTACTTC.

For the CDR3, the DNA is TGTGCCAGCAGTGAAGTTCGGGGGATGGGCAATCAGCCCCAGCATTTT. Translated: CASSEVRGMGNQPQHF. The gene calls are TRBV6-1 and TRBJ1-5; D possibly corresponds to TRBD1 (5 bases). Trimming took off 1 base at V and 2 bases at J, with 12 bases between the two ends. Germline V gives CDR1 MNHNS, CDR2 SASEGT. The CDR3 loop spans 16 amino acids.

The chain couples TRBV9 to TRBJ1-5, with D perhaps TRBD1 (6 bases). The V gene lost 3 bases and the J gene lost 0 bases, with 7 bases spanning the gap. CDR1 is SGDLS and CDR2 is YYNGEE in the germline V gene. CDR3 size: 14 residues. CDR3 region: CASSGDISNQPQHF. The CDR3 DNA follows: TGTGCCAGCAGCGGGGACATTAGCAATCAGCCCCAGCATTTT.

V is TRBV28 and J is TRBJ2-6, with D possibly TRBD1 on 6 matching bases. The CDR3 covers 15 residues. Per germline, CDR1 MDHEN and CDR2 SYDVKM. The V and J ends lost 4 bases and 3 bases respectively, with 10 bases between them. Here the CDR3 DNA reads TGTGCCAGCAGTTCTGGACAGCTTGGGGCCAACGTCCTGACTTTC. This codes for CASSSGQLGANVLTF.

This clone has a handful of counts. V gene TRBV30 combines with J gene TRBJ1-1; TRBD1 is a possible D gene (6 bases). This CDR3 is built from 13 residues. Germline assignment: CDR1 GTSNPN and CDR2 SVGIG (reference sequence). The germline V and J ends were trimmed by 4 bases and 6 bases, with 15 bases remaining between them. CDR3 nucleotide sequence: TGTGCCTGGATTAGGGGGTTGGGTGCTGAAGCTTTCTTT. Encoded protein: CAWIRGLGAEAFF.

The chain joins TRBV4-3 to TRBJ2-5; unclear D gene. Germline values: CDR1 LGHNA, CDR2 YSLEER. Deletions cut 0 bases from V and 4 bases from J, with 6 bases between. This CDR3 region has 13 residues. As DNA, the CDR3 is TGCGCCAGCAGCCAAGAAATCGGAGAGACCCAGTACTTC. Translating gives CASSQEIGETQYF.

This clone was counted once. This chain uses TRBV7-3 with TRBJ2-1, with TRBD2 identical over 9 bases. Per germline, CDR1 SGHTA and CDR2 FQGTGA. After removal of 5 bases from V and 8 bases from J, the junction contained 4 bases not matched to a gene. The CDR3 covers 13 residues. The DNA of the CDR3 is TGTGCCAGCAGCCACGGCGGGAGGGATGAGCAGTTCTTC. Protein sequence: CASSHGGRDEQFF.

The V gene is TRBV5-4, the J gene TRBJ1-3, with D perhaps TRBD1 (6 bases). V was trimmed by 4 bases and J by 3 bases, leaving 14 bases between them. The CDR3 has 15 amino acids. Germline values: CDR1 SGHNT, CDR2 YYREEE (reference sequence). CDR3 sequence reads: CASSRGAGHGNTIYF. The CDR3 nucleotides are TGTGCCAGCAGCCGGGGGGCAGGGCATGGAAACACCATATATTTT.

This clone was counted a few times. V gene TRBV2 combines with J gene TRBJ1-4; D is ambiguous. Germline lookup yields CDR1 SNHLY and CDR2 FYNNEI. The CDR3 spans 12 residues. The germline V and J ends were trimmed by 7 bases and 7 bases, with 10 bases remaining between them. The CDR3 is CASKYQLEKLFF. The CDR3 DNA reads TGTGCCAGCAAATATCAGCTTGAAAAACTGTTTTTT.